These 27 T cell receptor beta chains were sequenced from one sample in a study of T cells in Graves' hyperthyroidism and ophthalmopathy. Using RNA transcripts as the source, TCR beta CDR3 regions were amplified. First-round RT-PCR targeting the TCR CDR3 was performed with the HTBI primer set. TCRdb used MiXCR to reprocess the multiplex PCR reads, holding one entry per CDR3 protein. Seen here are around 360,000 distinct CDR3 sequences, 12% to 15% observed once, and the top ten hold roughly 20%. The specimen was blood. These receptors were collected from a woman aged 55 to 70 with Graves' ophthalmopathy.

The gene calls are TRBV29-1 and TRBJ2-3; D tentatively fits TRBD1 or TRBD2 (5 bases each). The V gene lost 6 bases and the J gene lost 2 bases, with 12 bases spanning the gap. Germline CDR1 SQVTM, CDR2 ANQGSEA. The CDR3 covers 13 residues. CDR3 coding DNA: TGCAGCGTGGCAACGGGGCCCACAGATACGCAGTATTTT. As protein: CSVATGPTDTQYF.

This clonotype was observed many times. The chain carries TRBV11-2 and TRBJ1-4; D remains ambiguous. CDR1 SGHAT and CDR2 FQNNGV come from the germline V gene. This CDR3 comprises 12 residues. The V end lost 1 base, the J end lost 3 bases, and 0 bases lay between the germline ends. The CDR3: CASSLANEKLFF. CDR3 DNA: TGTGCCAGCAGCTTAGCTAATGAAAAACTGTTTTTT.

V gene TRBV27 combines with J gene TRBJ1-6; D is unresolved. The CDR3 covers 14 residues. V shed 7 bases and J shed 11 bases, with 18 bases lying between them. Germline values: CDR1 MNHEY, CDR2 SMNVEV (reference sequence). CDR3 sequence reads: CASMEKDKSTPLHF. As DNA, the CDR3 is TGTGCCAGCATGGAGAAGGATAAGTCGACACCCCTCCACTTT.

This clonotype was seen a few times. This sequence joins TRBV5-8 and TRBJ2-1; 15 nucleotides match TRBD2. Germline V gene sequence: CDR1 SGHTS, CDR2 YDEGEE. V shed 5 bases, J shed 6 bases, and the junction held 9 bases outside the gene matches. The CDR3 is 17 residues long. CDR3 nucleotide sequence: TGTGCCAGCAGTGGGGGACTAGCGGGAGGAGTTAGCAATGAGCAGTTCTTC. Protein product: CASSGGLAGGVSNEQFF.

This clonotype was recorded a few times. Here the CDR3 DNA reads TGTGCCAGCAGTGTCCGGGAGGGTTCTAATGAAAAACTGTTTTTT. This encodes CASSVREGSNEKLFF. The chain carries TRBV28 and TRBJ1-4; D gene uncertain. V was pared by 5 bases and J by 3 bases, with 13 bases between. The CDR3 runs 15 residues. Germline assignment: CDR1 MDHEN and CDR2 SYDVKM.

The chain has TRBV4-1 and TRBJ2-7; perhaps TRBD2 as D (6 bases). Looked up from germline, CDR1 is MGHRA and CDR2 is YSYEKL. V lost 1 base, J lost 3 bases, and 13 bases lay in between. CDR3 size: 15 residues. This CDR3 is CASSQVMGGNYEQYF. The CDR3 DNA follows: TGCGCCAGCAGCCAAGTGATGGGCGGGAACTACGAGCAGTACTTC.

In the case of this clonotype: The junction and the germline gene differ at one end; a read error may be behind it. The chain employs TRBV20-1 and TRBJ2-7, with 9 bases identical to TRBD2. Germline CDR1 is DFQATT and CDR2 is SNEGSKA (reference sequence). CDR3 size: 15 residues. CDR3 amino acids: CSARDDGREGYEQYF. DNA for the CDR3: TGCAGTGCTAGAGATGACGGGCGGGAGGGGTACGAGCAGTATTTC.

This clonotype has ten or more counts. V usage is TRBV2 and J usage is TRBJ1-6; maybe TRBD1 (5 bases). The CDR3 consists of 13 residues. The V gene lost 6 bases and the J gene lost 9 bases, with 12 bases spanning the gap. The germline gives CDR1 SNHLY, CDR2 FYNNEI. DNA for the CDR3: TGTGCCAGCAGGCGAACAGGCGGTTCACCCCTCCACTTT. Translation gives CASRRTGGSPLHF.

This clonotype showed up just a few times. The V call is TRBV9, the J call TRBJ2-2; D possibly uses TRBD1 or TRBD2 (5 bases each). V lost 6 bases to trimming and J lost 3 bases, with 15 bases between them. The CDR3 loop spans 15 amino acids. The germline V gene encodes CDR1 SGDLS and CDR2 YYNGEE. CDR3 bases: TGTGCCAGCAACATAGGGGAGTTGGACACCGGGGAGCTGTTTTTT. Amino acid sequence: CASNIGELDTGELFF.

This chain's CDR3 is CASSGQGAAYEQYF. The CDR3 DNA reads as TGTGCCAGCAGTGGACAGGGGGCTGCCTACGAGCAGTACTTC. V usage is TRBV28 and J usage is TRBJ2-7; 11 bases are a match to TRBD1. Germline CDR1 and CDR2: MDHEN and SYDVKM. V dropped 5 bases and J dropped 2; count of bases not matched to a gene: 2. This CDR3 has 14 amino acids.

This clonotype has a count of ten or more. The chain recombines TRBV12-5 with TRBJ2-1; 7 nucleotides match TRBD2. The CDR3 is 15 amino acids. V shed 0 bases and J 4 bases; nucleotides not matched to a gene: 3. Germline V gives CDR1 LGHNT, CDR2 FRNRAP. The CDR3 spells CASGLVAGVYNEQFF. CDR3 nucleotides: TGTGCTAGTGGTTTGGTGGCGGGAGTTTACAATGAGCAGTTCTTC.

A remark on this clonotype: At one of its ends the junction is not consistent with the germline gene, which may arise from a read error. The chain employs TRBV4-1 and TRBJ2-3; a possible D gene is TRBD2 (5 bases). The CDR3 runs 17 residues. Germline-derived CDR1 and CDR2 are MGHRA and YSYEKL. The CDR3 sequence: CSSSLRATGINTDTQYF. CDR3 DNA: TGCTCCAGCAGCCTTAGGGCGACGGGAATCAATACAGATACGCAGTATTTT.

The chain combines TRBV10-2 with TRBJ2-3; D is perhaps TRBD2 (5 bases). V lost 0 bases and J 3 bases, leaving 10 bases between the germline ends. This CDR3 region has 15 residues. The germline V gene has CDR1 WSHSY and CDR2 SAAADI. DNA for the CDR3: TGCGCCAGCAGTGAGTCGACTACCCAGACAGATACGCAGTATTTT. It specifies CASSESTTQTDTQYF.

In this sample, this clonotype turned up many times. J is TRBJ2-2 and V is TRBV28, with D possibly being TRBD2 (6 bases). Trimming left V 10 bases short and J 3 bases short, with 12 bases between. Germline values: CDR1 MDHEN, CDR2 SYDVKM. The CDR3 length is 13 residues. CDR3 nucleotide sequence: TGTGCCACCCGCGGCGGGGACACCGGGGAGCTGTTTTTT. This codes for CATRGGDTGELFF.

This clonotype was observed at least ten times. The V call is TRBV20-1, the J call TRBJ2-1; no reliable D call. This CDR3 spans 14 amino acids. V was shortened by 6 bases and J by 4 bases, with 16 bases between the two germline ends. Germline CDR1 DFQATT, CDR2 SNEGSKA (reference sequence). The CDR3 DNA reads as TGCAGTGCCATATCAGGAGCGACATACAATGAGCAGTTCTTC. Residues: CSAISGATYNEQFF.

This clonotype occurred many times. The rearrangement links TRBV5-1 to TRBJ2-2; D unresolved. CDR1 is SGHRS, CDR2 YFSETQ, per germline. CDR3 length: 15 amino acids. V was clipped by 4 bases and J by 5 bases, with 15 bases between them. The chain's CDR3 is CASSLGRTSTGELFF. DNA for the CDR3: TGCGCCAGCAGCCTCGGTCGGACCTCGACCGGGGAGCTGTTTTTT.

This clonotype was seen repeatedly, ten times or more. The V call is TRBV12-3 or TRBV12-4, the J call TRBJ2-1; 9 nucleotides line up with TRBD2. The CDR3 sequence is 15 residues long. The ends lost 3 bases at V and 8 bases at J; junction bases unmatched: 8. CDR3 DNA sequence: TGTGCCAGCAGTTTTCAGGGACTAGCTAGGCATGAGCAGTTCTTC. Translated, it gives CASSFQGLARHEQFF.

The V gene is TRBV2, the J gene TRBJ1-2, with D possibly being TRBD1 (5 bases). This CDR3 region has 15 residues. Trimming took 2 bases from V and 4 from J, leaving 14 bases between them. Looked up from germline, CDR1 is SNHLY and CDR2 is FYNNEI. The CDR3 DNA sequence: TGTGCCAGCAGTGAATCGACAGACGATATCTATGGCTACACCTTC. It is translated as CASSESTDDIYGYTF.

In its sample, this clonotype was seen many times. The rearrangement joins TRBV7-2 to TRBJ2-5; 11 nucleotides match TRBD2. This CDR3 is 20 amino acids long. Germline lookup yields CDR1 SGHTA and CDR2 FQGNSA. V lost 5 bases, J lost 5 bases, and 22 bases stayed unmatched. The CDR3 DNA reads TGTGCCAGCAGCCCTTGGGGGGTATCGGGTAGCGGGAGGGCCGGGGAGACCCAGTACTTC. Amino acid sequence: CASSPWGVSGSGRAGETQYF.

This clonotype was seen at least ten times. The V and J genes are TRBV18 and TRBJ1-1, with 8 bases that match TRBD1. CDR3 length: 14 amino acids. The J segment lost 6 bases and the V segment lost 4 bases, leaving 7 bases of the junction unmatched. Germline CDR1 KGHSH, CDR2 LQKENI. CDR3 nucleotide sequence: TGTGCCAGCTCACTCCTTGACAGGGGCTCTGAAGCTTTCTTT. It yields the protein CASSLLDRGSEAFF.

Only a few counts were recorded for this clonotype. The chain combines TRBV19 with TRBJ2-1, with 10 bases lining up with TRBD2. The CDR3 contains 15 residues. Germline V gene data show CDR1 as LNHDA and CDR2 as SQIVND (reference sequence). V lost 11 bases to trimming and J lost 2 bases; unmatched junction nucleotides: 9. The CDR3 DNA sequence: TGTGCCGCTTCCTCCGGGACTAGCGCCTACAATGAGCAGTTCTTC. Translated: CAASSGTSAYNEQFF.

Many counts were recorded for this clonotype. The rearrangement uses TRBV3-1 and TRBJ2-5; TRBD1 is a possible D gene (6 bases). The length of the CDR3 is 13 residues. The germline V gene encodes CDR1 LGHDT and CDR2 YNNKEL (reference sequence). V shed 6 bases and J shed 7 bases, with 15 bases lying between them. CDR3 nucleotide sequence: TGTGCCAGCAGTCTAGGGACGACAGGGACCCAGTACTTC. This sequence encodes CASSLGTTGTQYF.

This clonotype was detected many times. The CDR3 DNA reads TGTGCCAGCAGTGAATCCGGGGGATACGGACTAGCGGGAGGAAGTGTCGAGCAGTACTTC. Translation: CASSESGGYGLAGGSVEQYF. The gene calls are TRBV2 and TRBJ2-7; 14 bases align to TRBD2. V lost 2 bases, J lost 6 bases, and 18 bases stayed unmatched. Germline-derived CDR1 and CDR2 are SNHLY and FYNNEI. The CDR3 loop spans 20 amino acids.

The V call is TRBV12-3 or TRBV12-4, the J call TRBJ2-7, with 8 bases lining up with TRBD2. The CDR3 loop spans 12 amino acids. J lost 7 bases, V lost 6 bases, and 5 bases had no gene match. The CDR3: CASSRVAGEQYF. The DNA for the CDR3 is TGTGCCAGCAGCCGGGTAGCGGGGGAGCAGTACTTC.

This clonotype was seen at least ten times. V is TRBV28 and J is TRBJ2-7, with 7 bases matching TRBD1. V was clipped by 5 bases and J by 2 bases; unmatched bases: 9. This CDR3 comprises 15 residues. Looked up from germline, CDR1 is MDHEN and CDR2 is SYDVKM. CDR3 nucleotides: TGTGCCAGCAGTCTCTGGACAGGAACCGCCTACGAGCAGTACTTC. Amino acids: CASSLWTGTAYEQYF.

This clonotype came up many times. CDR3 region: CASSSAGGNWRLYEQYF. CDR3 DNA sequence: TGTGCCAGCAGCTCCGCTGGGGGAAATTGGCGCCTCTACGAGCAGTACTTC. V gene TRBV11-2 combines with J gene TRBJ2-7; D may correspond to TRBD1 or TRBD2 (5 bases each). CDR1 is SGHAT and CDR2 is FQNNGV in the germline V gene. V was trimmed by 4 bases and J by 3 bases, leaving 22 bases between them. This CDR3 has 17 amino acids. The full variable domain, in which reference TRBV11-2 and TRBJ2-7 provide the parts outside the CDR3, is EAGVAQSPRYKIIEKRQSVAFWCNPISGHATLYWYQQILGQGPKLLIQFQNNGVVDDSQLPKDRFSAERLKGVDSTLKIQPAKLEDSAVYLCASSSAGGNWRLYEQYFGPGTRLTVT.

CDR3 loop: CASSVARLGNTGELFF. CDR3 nucleotide sequence: TGCGCCAGCAGCGTAGCTAGGCTGGGGAACACCGGGGAGCTGTTTTTT. The J gene is TRBJ2-2, the V gene TRBV4-3; D is uncertain. In germline, CDR1 is LGHNA, CDR2 YSLEER. V was shortened by 5 bases and J by 1 base, with 14 bases between the two germline ends. CDR3 length: 16 residues.